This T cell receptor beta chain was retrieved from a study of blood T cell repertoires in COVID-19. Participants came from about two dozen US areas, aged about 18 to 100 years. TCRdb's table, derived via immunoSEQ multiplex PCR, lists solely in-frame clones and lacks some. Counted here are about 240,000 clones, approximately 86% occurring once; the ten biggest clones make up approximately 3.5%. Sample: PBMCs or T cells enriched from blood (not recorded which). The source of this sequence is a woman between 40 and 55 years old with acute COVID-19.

DNA for the CDR3: TGTGCCAGCAGCTTAACTAGCGGGAGAGGGCCAGATACGCAGTATTTT. Protein sequence: CASSLTSGRGPDTQYF. The chain employs TRBV2 and TRBJ2-3, with 11 bases that match TRBD2. J was trimmed by 4 bases and V by 6 bases; bases with no gene match: 9. This CDR3 is built from 16 residues. Germline V lookup: CDR1 SNHLY, CDR2 FYNNEI. Full variable domain (remainder filled in from reference TRBV2 and TRBJ2-3): EPEVTQTPSHQVTQMGQEVILRCVPISNHLYFYWYRQILGQKVEFLVSFYNNEISEKSEIFDDQFSVERPDGSNFTLKIRSTKLEDSAMYFCASSLTSGRGPDTQYFGPGTRLTVL.